This T cell receptor beta chain originates from a study of blood T cell repertoires in COVID-19. Clones were read by immunoSEQ multiplex PCR, and TCRdb kept only the in-frame ones, dropping some. This table holds about 300,000 clones, about 83% found once. CDR3 size: 17 residues. The germline V gene encodes CDR1 SGHNT and CDR2 YYREEE (reference sequence). With 3 bases clipped from V and 5 bases from J, the junction kept 8 bases outside the gene matches. The sequenced material came from peripheral blood. The origin of this receptor is a woman between 50 and 59 years old with acute or convalescent COVID-19. This chain uses TRBV5-4 with TRBJ2-5; 15 bases agree with TRBD2. CDR3 DNA: TGTGCCAGCAGCTCGGGGACTAGCGGGGGGAGCTGGGAGACCCAGTACTTC. Translated: CASSSGTSGGSWETQYF.